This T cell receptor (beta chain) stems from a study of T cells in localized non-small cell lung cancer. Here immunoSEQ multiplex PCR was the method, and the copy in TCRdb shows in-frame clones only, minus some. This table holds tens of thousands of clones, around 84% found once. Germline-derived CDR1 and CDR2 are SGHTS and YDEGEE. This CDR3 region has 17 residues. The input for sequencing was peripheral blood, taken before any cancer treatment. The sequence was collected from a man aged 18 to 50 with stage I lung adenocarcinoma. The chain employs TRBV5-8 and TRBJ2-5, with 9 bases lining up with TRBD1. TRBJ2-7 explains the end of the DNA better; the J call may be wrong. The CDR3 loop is CASSLNPGGTGRAEQYF. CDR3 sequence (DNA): TGTGCCAGCAGCTTGAACCCAGGGGGGACAGGGCGGGCCGAGCAGTACTTC.